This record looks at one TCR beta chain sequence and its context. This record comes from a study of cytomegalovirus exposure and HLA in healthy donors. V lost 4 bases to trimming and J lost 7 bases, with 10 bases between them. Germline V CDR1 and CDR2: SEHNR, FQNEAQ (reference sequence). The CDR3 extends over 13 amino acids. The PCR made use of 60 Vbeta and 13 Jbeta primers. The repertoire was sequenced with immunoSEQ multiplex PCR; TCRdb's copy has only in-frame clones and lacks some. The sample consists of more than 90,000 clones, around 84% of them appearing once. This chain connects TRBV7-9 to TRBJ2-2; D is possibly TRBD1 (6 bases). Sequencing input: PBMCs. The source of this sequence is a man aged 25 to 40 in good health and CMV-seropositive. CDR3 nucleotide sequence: TGTGCCAGCAGCTCCGGACAGCTCGGGGAGCTGTTTTTT. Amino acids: CASSSGQLGELFF.